This entry describes one TCR beta chain. The data derive from a study of control samples from healthy donors and cancer patients. Per germline, CDR1 SGHAT and CDR2 FQDESV (reference sequence). The CDR3 spans 12 residues. The V end was cut by 5 bases, the J end by 8 bases, with 10 bases between. Libraries were prepared by immunoSEQ multiplex PCR; TCRdb keeps only in-frame clonotypes and omits some of them. This table has some 120,000 clones, 85% to 95% appearing once. Sequencing input: blood. V usage is TRBV11-1 and J usage is TRBJ2-1; D ambiguous. The receptor was derived from a young man in good health. DNA of the CDR3: TGTGCCAGCAGCCTCAGCCGGGATGAGCAGTTCTTC. Translation gives CASSLSRDEQFF.